This is a list of T cell receptor beta chains from one sample in a study of T cells in Graves' hyperthyroidism and ophthalmopathy. Each CDR3 protein is one row after TCRdb ran MiXCR on the multiplex PCR reads. In the table there are roughly 420,000 distinct CDR3 sequences, approximately 15% of which are singletons. Material: blood. These TCRs come from a woman younger than 35 with Graves' hyperthyroidism. The CDR3 runs from the conserved cysteine through the conserved F or W. A D gene is named only where the DNA matches it firmly. Size tells how often a clone was seen (once, few, many) or the class of an expanded clone, and some rows leave it out.

>TRBV6-1|many|TRBJ1-1|.
CASSASRGQGPFF
TGTGCCAGCAGTGCCTCCAGGGGCCAAGGACCTTTCTTT
>TRBV29-1|many|TRBJ2-7|TRBD2
CSAGTSGRSYEQYF
TGCAGCGCGGGGACTAGCGGGAGGTCTTACGAGCAGTACTTC
>TRBV28|.|TRBJ1-2|.
CASIAGASGYGYTF
TGTGCCAGCATCGCTGGGGCGAGCGGCTATGGCTACACCTTC
>TRBV24-1|many|TRBJ2-2|.
CATSDFDSGRGRVTGELFF
TGTGCCACCAGTGATTTCGACAGCGGCCGGGGGAGAGTCACCGGGGAGCTGTTTTTT
>TRBV4-1|many|TRBJ1-1|.
CASSPAQDPLHTEAFF
TGCGCCAGCAGCCCGGCTCAGGATCCACTACACACTGAAGCTTTCTTT
>TRBV6-2/TRBV6-3|many|TRBJ2-7|.
CASSWNSYEQYF
TGTGCCAGCAGTTGGAACTCCTACGAGCAGTACTTC
>TRBV10-3|many|TRBJ1-2|.
CAISEWEGTNGYTF
TGTGCCATCAGTGAGTGGGAAGGGACGAATGGCTACACCTTC
>TRBV2|many|TRBJ1-1|.
CASRNAEAFF
TGTGCCAGCAGAAACGCGGAAGCTTTCTTT
>TRBV30|.|TRBJ2-1|.
CAWSPDSSLRNEQFF
TGTGCCTGGAGTCCGGACAGCTCTCTCCGCAATGAGCAGTTCTTC
>TRBV18|.|TRBJ2-5|.
CASSPPRRQKTETQYF
TGTGCCAGCTCACCACCGCGCCGACAAAAAACAGAGACCCAGTACTTC
>TRBV29-1|.|TRBJ2-2|.
CSVGGTGELFF
TGCAGCGTGGGGGGCACCGGGGAGCTGTTTTTT
>TRBV7-2|many|TRBJ2-7|TRBD1
CASSSTNRGSSYEQYF
TGTGCCAGCAGCTCAACAAACAGGGGGAGCTCCTACGAGCAGTACTTC
>TRBV29-1|few|TRBJ1-1|.
CSVGGVMNTEAFF
TGCAGCGTTGGGGGTGTAATGAACACTGAAGCTTTCTTT
>TRBV30|many|TRBJ2-5|.
CAWSVQNQETQYF
TGTGCCTGGAGTGTACAGAACCAAGAGACCCAGTACTTC
>TRBV19|.|TRBJ2-7|.
CATGKDTYEQYF
TGTGCCACGGGAAAGGATACCTACGAGCAGTACTTC
>TRBV7-3|many|TRBJ2-2|TRBD2
CASSFLAGARAGELFF
TGTGCCAGCAGCTTCCTAGCGGGAGCGCGGGCCGGGGAGCTGTTTTTT
>TRBV12-3/TRBV12-4|many|TRBJ2-1|TRBD1
CASSSPGQGDNEQFF
TGTGCCAGCAGCTCCCCGGGACAGGGGGACAATGAGCAGTTCTTC
>TRBV2|many|TRBJ2-1|.
CASSERLGQYNEQFF
TGTGCCAGCAGTGAAAGACTAGGCCAATACAATGAGCAGTTCTTC
>TRBV27|many|TRBJ2-1|.
CASSLWEGDNEQFF
TGTGCCAGCAGTTTGTGGGAGGGGGACAATGAGCAGTTCTTC
>TRBV5-1|few|TRBJ1-5|TRBD1
CASSTDRDQPQHF
TGCGCCAGCAGCACTGACAGGGATCAGCCCCAGCATTTT
>TRBV10-3|many|TRBJ1-6|.
CAISKSGDNSPLHF
TGTGCCATCAGCAAGTCAGGGGATAATTCACCCCTCCACTTT
>TRBV3-1|few|TRBJ2-3|TRBD2
CASSQAGGFTDTQYF
TGTGCCAGCAGCCAAGCGGGAGGATTCACAGATACGCAGTATTTT
>TRBV28|many|TRBJ2-7|TRBD2
CASRRLAGGLEQYF
TGTGCCAGCAGGAGACTAGCGGGGGGTTTAGAGCAGTACTTC
>TRBV19|few|TRBJ2-5|.
CASSIEWTTMETQYF
TGTGCCAGTAGTATCGAGTGGACGACAATGGAGACCCAGTACTTC
>TRBV12-3/TRBV12-4|few|TRBJ1-2|.
CASTHTVDHGYTF
TGTGCCAGCACCCATACAGTGGACCATGGCTACACCTTC
>TRBV6-2/TRBV6-3|.|TRBJ1-5|.
CASSSRKVVEHNQPQHF
TGTGCCAGCAGTTCTCGAAAAGTTGTAGAGCACAATCAGCCCCAGCATTTT
>TRBV6-1|many|TRBJ1-1|.
CASSTPNLMNTEAFF
TGTGCCAGCAGTACCCCGAACCTCATGAACACTGAAGCTTTCTTT
>TRBV9|few|TRBJ2-7|TRBD2
CASSRLGAGASYEQYF
TGTGCCAGCAGCCGATTAGGGGCGGGAGCGTCCTACGAGCAGTACTTC
>TRBV20-1|few|TRBJ2-4|TRBD1
CSALQGAKNIQYF
TGCAGTGCACTACAGGGGGCCAAAAACATTCAGTACTTC
>TRBV6-1|many|TRBJ1-1|TRBD1
CASRGGQLNTEAFF
TGTGCCAGCAGGGGGGGACAGTTGAACACTGAAGCTTTCTTT
>TRBV18|many|TRBJ2-5|.
CASSPTGRETQYF
TGTGCCAGCTCACCGACAGGGAGGGAGACCCAGTACTTC
>TRBV28|many|TRBJ2-7|TRBD2
CASSSPTSGERSSQYF
TGTGCCAGCAGTTCTCCGACTAGCGGAGAAAGGTCTTCGCAGTACTTC
>TRBV15|many|TRBJ1-4|.
CATGSRTENEKLFF
TGTGCCACTGGGTCCCGGACAGAAAATGAAAAACTGTTTTTT
>TRBV15|.|TRBJ1-5|TRBD1
CATSRDRNQPQHF
TGTGCCACCAGCCGGGACAGAAATCAGCCCCAGCATTTT
>TRBV7-6|few|TRBJ2-3|.
CASSLSGAVTDTQYF
TGTGCCAGCAGTCTATCGGGAGCCGTTACAGATACGCAGTATTTT
>TRBV4-2|.|TRBJ2-1|TRBD1
CASSQPGQGAGEQFF
TGTGCCAGCAGCCAACCGGGACAGGGGGCTGGAGAGCAGTTCTTC
>TRBV7-2|many|TRBJ2-7|TRBD2
CASSSRLAGGPYEQYF
TGTGCCAGCAGCTCTCGCCTAGCGGGAGGGCCCTACGAGCAGTACTTC
>TRBV12-3/TRBV12-4|.|TRBJ2-1|TRBD2
CASSGTSGIGEQFF
TGTGCCAGCAGCGGGACTAGCGGGATTGGTGAGCAGTTCTTC
>TRBV9|few|TRBJ2-1|.
CASSGRVAEDYNEQFF
TGTGCCAGCAGCGGACGAGTAGCGGAAGACTACAATGAGCAGTTCTTC
>TRBV18|.|TRBJ1-6|.
CASSPTASSYNSPLHF
TGTGCCAGCTCACCAACAGCCAGCTCCTATAATTCACCCCTCCACTTT
>TRBV20-1|few|TRBJ2-1|.
CSARGVGRDRSYNEQFF
TGCAGTGCTAGAGGAGTGGGGCGGGATCGCTCCTACAATGAGCAGTTCTTC
>TRBV10-2|many|TRBJ1-1|.
CATSIGNTEAFF
TGCGCCACCTCTATTGGGAACACTGAAGCTTTCTTT
>TRBV30|many|TRBJ1-1|TRBD1
CAWSRQGSEAFF
TGTGCCTGGAGTAGACAGGGATCTGAAGCTTTCTTT
>TRBV2|many|TRBJ2-5|TRBD2
CASTKGGLGETQYF
TGTGCCAGCACCAAGGGTGGACTAGGGGAGACCCAGTACTTC
>TRBV5-4|many|TRBJ2-3|.
CASSGGGRAADTQYF
TGTGCCAGCAGCGGGGGGGGGCGGGCGGCAGATACGCAGTATTTT
>TRBV3-1|many|TRBJ2-3|TRBD2
CASSQTGLSTDTQYF
TGTGCCAGCAGCCAGACGGGACTAAGCACAGATACGCAGTATTTT
>TRBV4-2|many|TRBJ2-3|.
CASSQDPIADTQYF
TGTGCCAGCAGCCAAGACCCAATCGCAGATACGCAGTATTTT
>TRBV10-3|many|TRBJ1-1|.
CAISAQGGNTEAFF
TGTGCCATCAGCGCACAGGGAGGAAACACTGAAGCTTTCTTT
>TRBV3-1|many|TRBJ1-2|.
CASSQDRPRGYTF
TGTGCCAGCAGCCAAGACAGACCTCGAGGCTACACCTTC
>TRBV10-3|.|TRBJ1-5|.
CAISEAGDGNQPQHF
TGTGCCATCAGTGAGGCAGGGGATGGCAATCAGCCCCAGCATTTT
>TRBV6-1|.|TRBJ2-7|.
CASSPTRSSYEQYF
TGTGCCAGCAGTCCTACTCGAAGCTCCTACGAGCAGTACTTC
>TRBV19|few|TRBJ2-1|TRBD2
CASSISSGRLHEQFF
TGTGCCAGTAGTATCTCCAGCGGGAGGCTTCATGAGCAGTTCTTC
>TRBV6-1|few|TRBJ2-7|.
CASSKRGTLWDEQYF
TGTGCCAGCAGTAAGAGGGGCACGCTCTGGGACGAGCAGTACTTC